The sequence of this T cell receptor beta chain was determined in a study of blood T cell repertoires in COVID-19 (TCRdb year 2020). Context from the whole study: The collaborator samples originated in the United States, Italy and Spain and spanned the acute and convalescent phases of COVID-19. The material from the prospective study consisted of cDNA or gDNA derived from T cells, B-cell-depleted T cells, or PBMCs. Subjects who had been exposed to COVID-19, were actively infected with it, or had recovered from it provided the deeply sampled blood TCRbeta repertoires that made up the dataset. A freely available public database, intended as a resource for researchers studying the immune response to SARS-CoV-2, is where the repertoires were released. The samples were drawn from the first 160 participants of the ongoing ImmuneRACE study and from 950 to 1,500 subjects provided by 6 global collaborators. Sample metadata almost always included a de-identified subject ID, COVID-19 status, age in years and sex. Where available, HLA class I and class II types were obtained from metadata supplied by the sample provider rather than from assay-based typing. Paper-wide results and their limitations: The amount of clinical and demographic metadata varied by source and participant and was provided uncurated.

Collaborating institutions collected whole blood in K2EDTA tubes following their own protocols. Collaborator samples were shipped for TCRbeta analysis as frozen whole blood, isolated PBMCs, or DNA extracted from either sample type. This clone has only a few counts. Its recognized antigen is unknown. Base qualities were left out, and no much larger clone turns up one base away. The immunoSEQ Assay, a bias-controlled multiplex PCR, was used to amplify TCRbeta CDR3 regions from genomic DNA. On the study's bioinformatics: The number of nucleated cells in each sample was estimated by amplification of reference gene primers within the assay. To quantify the absolute abundance of each unique TCRbeta CDR3 rearrangement, sequence reads were collapsed and filtered. For each sample, productive Simpson clonality was calculated as the square root of Simpson's diversity index across productive rearrangements. TCRdb retrieved this table from immuneACCESS and kept in-frame rearrangements only. Not all clones are present; in checked studies, unresolved V genes account for under half, and no reason is known for the remainder. Clone size and V and J calls were adopted from that table, with D and trimming inferred from the DNA. Across this sample there are 210,000 or so clones, with 80% to 85% seen only once. The top ten constitute about a sixth of the sample.

Sequences LGHNA (CDR1) and YNFKEQ (CDR2) are obtained from the germline V gene. V is reduced by 2 bases and J by 2 bases, leaving a spacing of 13 bases between them. Spanning cysteine to phenylalanine, the CDR3 consists of 16 amino acids. The entry retains the CDR3 DNA only, 48 bases that are in frame from base 1. The chain uses TRBV4-2 and TRBJ1-3; TRBD1 is perhaps the D gene, given 6 matching bases. Sequenced input: peripheral blood. The clonotype comes from a woman over 75 with active or convalescent COVID-19. The CDR3: CASSQYGQTAGNTIYF. In nucleotide form, the sequence is TGTGCCAGCAGCCAATACGGACAGACAGCTGGAAACACCATATATTTT.